A single sample is the source of the 14 T cell receptor beta chains below, sequenced in a study of T cell clones after liver transplantation. The table came from immunoSEQ multiplex PCR; TCRdb's copy has only in-frame clones and leaves some out. The sample carries roughly 67,000 clones, 80% to 95% recorded once. The sample consisted of CD4+ T cells from blood, taken less than 27 months after liver transplant. The receptor source for this set is a human patient who received a liver transplant. Some T cells may have come from the graft donor.

In its sample, this clone was seen once. The chain has TRBV2 and TRBJ2-1, with 9 positions matching TRBD2. The CDR3 length is 14 residues. Trimming at V came to 7 bases and at J to 7 bases, leaving 8 bases not matched to a gene. The germline V gene encodes CDR1 SNHLY and CDR2 FYNNEI. The CDR3 DNA is TGTGCCAGCAATCTCGGACTAGCGCGGAATGAGCAGTTCTTC. It yields the protein CASNLGLARNEQFF.

This clone was recorded only once. The chain joins TRBV10-2 to TRBJ2-2, with 7 positions matching TRBD1. V dropped 6 bases and J dropped 3; count of bases not matched to a gene: 4. Germline CDR1 and CDR2: WSHSY and SAAADI. The length of the CDR3 is 14 residues. The CDR3 sequence is CASSATGDTGELFF. In nucleotides, the CDR3 is TGCGCCAGCAGCGCTACAGGGGACACCGGGGAGCTGTTTTTT.

The chain recombines TRBV6-6 with TRBJ2-1; TRBD2 aligns across 14 bases. CDR1 is MNHNY, CDR2 SVGAGI, per germline (reference sequence). The CDR3 contains 16 residues. V shed 0 bases and J 6 bases; nucleotides not matched to a gene: 1. CDR3 in amino acids: CASSYSGTSGSNEQFF. In DNA form, the CDR3 reads TGTGCCAGCAGTTACTCGGGGACTAGCGGGAGCAATGAGCAGTTCTTC.

V and J are TRBV7-8 and TRBJ1-1, with D tentatively TRBD1 (6 bases). Trimming took off 5 bases at V and 1 base at J, with 14 bases between the two ends. Looked up from germline, CDR1 is SGHVS and CDR2 is FQNEAQ. The CDR3 sequence is 15 residues long. The CDR3 DNA is TGTGCCAGCAGCGTTATACAGGGTGAGAACACTGAAGCTTTCTTT. Amino acids: CASSVIQGENTEAFF.

The chain combines TRBV6-5 with TRBJ2-5; weak D call: TRBD2 (6 bases). This CDR3 comprises 15 residues. Germline loops: CDR1 MNHEY, CDR2 SVGAGI. Trimming pared 0 bases from V and 3 bases from J, leaving 11 bases between. The CDR3 DNA is TGTGCCAGCAGTTACTCGTTTAGCGGCGAAGAGACCCAGTACTTC. Its translation is CASSYSFSGEETQYF.

V is TRBV30 and J is TRBJ1-2; D gene ambiguous. From germline, CDR1 is GTSNPN and CDR2 SVGIG (reference sequence). This CDR3 spans 17 amino acids. V lost 3 bases and J 4 bases, leaving 24 bases between the germline ends. As DNA, the CDR3 is TGTGCCTGGAGACCCAAGGGATCGGACGTTCTCCCCTATGGCTACACCTTC. Its protein is CAWRPKGSDVLPYGYTF.

The chain carries TRBV7-3 and TRBJ2-1, with 14 bases that match TRBD2. Germline V gives CDR1 SGHTA, CDR2 FQGTGA. V was pared by 0 bases and J by 14 bases, with 9 bases of the junction left unmatched. The length of the CDR3 is 16 residues. Here the CDR3 reads CASSLTGGTSGRIEFF. Here the CDR3 DNA reads TGTGCCAGCAGCTTAACCGGAGGGACTAGCGGGAGAATAGAGTTCTTC.

This clone was detected once. The gene calls are TRBV2 and TRBJ2-3; TRBD2 agrees at 11 bases. The CDR3 is made up of 14 amino acids. Germline V gene sequence: CDR1 SNHLY, CDR2 FYNNEI. The trim removed 10 bases at V and 5 bases at J, leaving 8 bases unmatched. CDR3 nucleotide sequence: TGTGCCACCGGACTAGCGGGCCTCAAAGATACGCAGTATTTT. Protein product: CATGLAGLKDTQYF.

The chain is built from TRBV14 and TRBJ2-5, with TRBD2 identical over 10 bases. The germline gives CDR1 SGHDN, CDR2 FVKESK. V gave up 4 bases and J gave up 5 bases; unmatched junction bases: 7. The CDR3 contains 15 residues. DNA of the CDR3: TGTGCCAGCAGCCCACTCCTAGCGGGAGTTGAGACCCAGTACTTC. Residues: CASSPLLAGVETQYF. Drawing the rest from reference TRBV14 and TRBJ2-5, the complete variable domain is EAGVTQFPSHSVIEKGQTVTLRCDPISGHDNLYWYRRVMGKEIKFLLHFVKESKQDESGMPNNRFLAERTGGTYSTLKVQPAELEDSGVYFCASSPLLAGVETQYFGPGTRLLVL.

This clone appeared a single time. The genes are TRBV15 and TRBJ2-7; 8 nucleotides agree with TRBD2. Losses at the gene ends were 3 bases for V and 0 bases for J; bases not matched to a gene: 7. The CDR3 has 16 amino acids. Germline lookup yields CDR1 LNHNV and CDR2 YYDKDF (reference sequence). In DNA form, the CDR3 reads TGTGCCACCAGCAGGGCGCCTGCGGGAGGCTCCTACGAGCAGTACTTC. The encoded protein is CATSRAPAGGSYEQYF.

The gene calls are TRBV6-6 and TRBJ1-4, with D unclear. V was pared by 3 bases and J by 8 bases, with 10 bases between. Germline loops: CDR1 MNHNY, CDR2 SVGAGI (reference sequence). The CDR3 is made up of 13 amino acids. For the CDR3, the DNA is TGTGCCAGCAGTTATACCGCCGACGAAAAACTGTTTTTT. Translated: CASSYTADEKLFF.

J is TRBJ1-1 and V is TRBV28; 7 nucleotides align to TRBD1. Germline trimming cut 1 base from V and 11 bases from J; bases unmatched to any gene: 16. The CDR3 sequence is 16 residues long. CDR1 and CDR2 from the germline V gene are MDHEN and SYDVKM. CDR3 DNA: TGTGCCAGCAGTTTATCGGGACCGGGACAGTCAACGGTGGCTTTCTTT. Protein product: CASSLSGPGQSTVAFF.

The gene calls are TRBV6-6 and TRBJ2-2; 8 nucleotides line up with TRBD1. Germline CDR1 MNHNY, CDR2 SVGAGI (reference sequence). The V and J ends lost 5 bases and 4 bases, in that order; junction bases with no gene match: 6. This CDR3 is built from 15 residues. The CDR3 DNA is TGTGCCAGCAGTGGGGCAGGGGGCCTCACCGGGGAGCTGTTTTTT. This encodes CASSGAGGLTGELFF.

V usage is TRBV18 and J usage is TRBJ2-7, with 9 bases matching TRBD1. Losses at the gene ends were 4 bases for V and 4 bases for J; bases not matched to a gene: 5. This CDR3 region has 14 residues. Per germline, CDR1 KGHSH and CDR2 LQKENI. The CDR3 region is CASSRSQGAYEQYF. The CDR3, as DNA: TGTGCCAGCTCACGCTCACAGGGGGCTTACGAGCAGTACTTC.